Following are 2 T cell receptor beta chains from one sample sequenced in a study of OX40 agonist ivuxolimab in advanced cancers. Assay used: immunoSEQ multiplex PCR; TCRdb lists only in-frame clones, some missing. The repertoire includes some 98,000 clones, 85% to 95% of them detected once, and about 0.3% sits in the top ten. The starting material was CD4+ or CD8+ T cells sorted from blood, obtained in a trial of the OX40 agonist ivuxolimab. These receptors were taken from an adult with an advanced solid tumor such as melanoma, head and neck, liver or kidney cancer.

This clone was seen at least ten times. CDR3 sequence reads: CAWSRGGDQPQHF. The DNA for the CDR3 is TGTGCCTGGAGTAGGGGGGGCGATCAGCCCCAGCATTTT. This chain connects TRBV30 to TRBJ1-5; a possible D gene is TRBD1 (6 bases). The CDR3 has 13 residues. V shed 2 bases and J shed 5 bases, with 10 bases lying between them. Germline V lookup: CDR1 GTSNPN, CDR2 SVGIG (reference sequence).

The genes are TRBV2 and TRBJ1-2; 7 bases are a match to TRBD1. J gave up 7 bases and V 0 bases, and 5 bases lay outside the gene matches. CDR3 size: 14 residues. Germline V CDR1 and CDR2: SNHLY, FYNNEI. The CDR3 loop is CASSEARQGSGYTF. CDR3 in DNA: TGTGCCAGCAGTGAAGCGCGACAGGGAAGTGGCTACACCTTC. The variable domain in full, with the rest retrieved from reference TRBV2 and TRBJ1-2, is EPEVTQTPSHQVTQMGQEVILRCVPISNHLYFYWYRQILGQKVEFLVSFYNNEISEKSEIFDDQFSVERPDGSNFTLKIRSTKLEDSAMYFCASSEARQGSGYTFGSGTRLTVV.